This record looks at one T cell receptor (beta chain) sequence and its context. As yet, its antigen is unknown. This sample was taken from a study of early T cells in non-severe SARS-CoV-2 infection. The wider study: It was bulk RNA from unsorted whole blood that was sequenced, and the chains were unpaired.

The CDR3 length is 16 residues. The germline V gene encodes CDR1 SNHLY and CDR2 FYNNEI. V was pared by 6 bases and J by 1 base, with 16 bases between. Molecules of cDNA were individually given unique molecular identifiers that were attached to them. TCRdb processed the 5' RACE reads anew with MiXCR; each CDR3 protein has one entry. The table records approximately 84,000 distinct CDR3 sequences, approximately 13% of them present only once. Study-level points and caveats: Database matching using VDJdb favored anti-spike CD8 responses, with private and CD4 specificities left missing.

The rearrangement joins TRBV2 to TRBJ1-5; maybe TRBD1 (5 bases). The receptor's source is an adult who was a healthcare worker with PCR-confirmed SARS-CoV-2 infection or an uninfected control (not recorded which). Sequenced material: whole blood. CDR3 in DNA: TGTGCCAGCAGCTCCCCGGGACGGAGAAGCAATCAGCCCCAGCATTTT. As protein: CASSSPGRRSNQPQHF.